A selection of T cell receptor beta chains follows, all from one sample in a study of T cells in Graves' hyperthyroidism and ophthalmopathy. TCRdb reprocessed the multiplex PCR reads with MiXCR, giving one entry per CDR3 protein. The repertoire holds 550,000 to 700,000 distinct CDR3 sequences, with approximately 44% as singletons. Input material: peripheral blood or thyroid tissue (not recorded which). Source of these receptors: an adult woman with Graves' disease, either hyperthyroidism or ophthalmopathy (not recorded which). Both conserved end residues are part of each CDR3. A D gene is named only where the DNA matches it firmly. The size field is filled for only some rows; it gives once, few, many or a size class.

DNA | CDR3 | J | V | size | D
TGTGCCAGCAGTCCTGCTACAGGACGCCCCTACGAGCAGTACTTC | CASSPATGRPYEQYF | TRBJ2-7 | TRBV25-1 | few | .
TGCAGTGCTAGGGTTTGGGGGAACACTGAAGCTTTCTTT | CSARVWGNTEAFF | TRBJ1-1 | TRBV25-1 | . | .
TGTGCCAGCAGTCTAACTCGACGGCGACAAGAGACCCAGTACTTC | CASSLTRRRQETQYF | TRBJ2-5 | TRBV6-4 | many | .
TGTGCCAGTAAAAGGGAGGGGTGGACCTACGAGCAGTACTTC | CASKREGWTYEQYF | TRBJ2-7 | TRBV19 | . | TRBD2
TGCAGCGTTCGATCAGGGTTAGGGGCCAACGTCCTGACTTTC | CSVRSGLGANVLTF | TRBJ2-6 | TRBV29-1 | few | .
TGTGCCAGCAGCCGCAAGAATCAGCCCCAGCATTTT | CASSRKNQPQHF | TRBJ1-5 | TRBV3-1 | . | .
TGTGCCACCGGAATTGACAGACGAGATAGCAATCAGCCCCAGCATTTT | CATGIDRRDSNQPQHF | TRBJ1-5 | TRBV24-1 | . | .
TGTGCCAGCAGTCTCCTTTTAAATGGAGCTTTCTTT | CASSLLLNGAFF | TRBJ1-1 | TRBV12-3/TRBV12-4 | many | .
TGTGCCAGCAGCCCATCAATCCTCTTGGACAGCCACTATGGCTACACCTTC | CASSPSILLDSHYGYTF | TRBJ1-2 | TRBV7-8 | many | .
TGCAGCGTTGTAGGGGGCCGGAACACTGAAGCTTTCTTT | CSVVGGRNTEAFF | TRBJ1-1 | TRBV29-1 | . | TRBD1
TGTGCCAGCGGAAACACGGGGTTGATTGCCGGGGAGCTGTTTTTT | CASGNTGLIAGELFF | TRBJ2-2 | TRBV2 | once | .